Below are 5 T cell receptor beta chains sequenced from a single sample in a study of Ad26.COV2.S vaccination and SARS-CoV-2 variants. This sample's treatment: around 19 received Ad26.COV2.S at low or high dose, single or two shots; 5 received placebo; per-sample allocation not given. The samples date from day 63 after the first vaccine or placebo injection. The table came from immunoSEQ multiplex PCR; TCRdb's copy has only in-frame clones and leaves some out. The sample records about 350,000 clones, about 85% being singletons. Sample: peripheral blood, taken in a trial of Ad26.COV2.S vaccine versus placebo. The receptors were gathered from a person between 18 and 60 years old who received the Ad26.COV2.S COVID-19 vaccine or a placebo.

V gene TRBV11-2 combines with J gene TRBJ2-1, with 11 bases aligning to TRBD2. The germline V gene has CDR1 SGHAT and CDR2 FQNNGV. Unmatched junction bases numbered 1, after V lost 8 bases and J lost 4 bases. The CDR3 covers 13 residues. CDR3 sequence reads: CASRLAGYNEQFF. In DNA form, the CDR3 reads TGTGCCAGCCGACTAGCGGGGTACAATGAGCAGTTCTTC.

The V gene is TRBV7-6, the J gene TRBJ2-1; D is perhaps TRBD1 (5 bases). V shed 5 bases and J shed 9 bases, with 20 bases lying between them. Looked up from germline, CDR1 is SGHVS and CDR2 is FNYEAQ. This CDR3 is built from 15 residues. The CDR3 region has the DNA TGTGCCAGCAGCCCCCTGGGCAGGGAAGGTAGTGAGCAGTTCTTC. Protein product: CASSPLGREGSEQFF.

The chain is built from TRBV9 and TRBJ1-5; D is unresolved. Germline V gene data show CDR1 as SGDLS and CDR2 as YYNGEE. The CDR3 consists of 14 residues. V was cut by 0 bases and J by 6 bases, with 10 bases left in between. Written as DNA, the CDR3 is TGTGCCAGCAGCGTAGGAAGCCTGGGTCAGCCCCAGCATTTT. Protein sequence: CASSVGSLGQPQHF.

Of note for this clone: Its ends do not fully match the called genes, so a read error is possible. The chain has TRBV19 and TRBJ1-5; 8 nucleotides line up with TRBD1. The CDR3 spans 12 residues. In germline, CDR1 is LNHDA, CDR2 SQIVND (reference sequence). CDR3 loop: CASSILGQGQIF. CDR3 coding DNA: TGTGCCAGTAGTATTCTCGGACAGGGTCAAATTTTT.

This clone was observed a single time. The chain joins TRBV28 to TRBJ1-6, with no clear D. The CDR3 consists of 13 residues. Germline loops: CDR1 MDHEN, CDR2 SYDVKM. V was clipped by 6 bases and J by 5 bases, with 8 bases between them. As DNA, the CDR3 is TGTGCCAGCAGAGGATGGGATAATTCACCCCTCCACTTT. Its protein product is CASRGWDNSPLHF. The full variable domain, rest sourced from reference TRBV28 and TRBJ1-6, is DVKVTQSSRYLVKRTGEKVFLECVQDMDHENMFWYRQDPGLGLRLIYFSYDVKMKEKGDIPEGYSVSREKKERFSLILESASTNQTSMYLCASRGWDNSPLHFGNGTRLTVT.